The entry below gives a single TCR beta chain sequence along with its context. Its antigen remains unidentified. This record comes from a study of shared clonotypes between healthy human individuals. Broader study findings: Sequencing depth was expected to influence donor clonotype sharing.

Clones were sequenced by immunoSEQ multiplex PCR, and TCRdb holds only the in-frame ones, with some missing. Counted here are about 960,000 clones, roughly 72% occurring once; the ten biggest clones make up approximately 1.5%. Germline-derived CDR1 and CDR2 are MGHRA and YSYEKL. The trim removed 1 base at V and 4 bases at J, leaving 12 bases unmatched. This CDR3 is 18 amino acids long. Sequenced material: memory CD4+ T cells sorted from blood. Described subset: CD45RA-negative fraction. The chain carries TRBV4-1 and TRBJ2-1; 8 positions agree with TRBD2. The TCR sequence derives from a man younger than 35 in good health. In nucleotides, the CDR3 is TGCGCCAGCAGCCAAGGCATAGCGGGGTTAACTGGGTACAATGAGCAGTTCTTC. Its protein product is CASSQGIAGLTGYNEQFF.